This TCR beta chain was retrieved from a study of blood T cells in healthy people across ages. As to this clonotype: The antigen remains undetermined.

Healthy Caucasian individuals from Russia aged about 6 to 95 served as donors. Per germline, CDR1 DFQATT and CDR2 SNEGSKA (reference sequence). Trimming cost V 5 bases and J 2 bases; bases outside gene matches: 11. The CDR3 extends over 15 amino acids. Study-wide results and limits: Not knowing donor CMV status may have confounded expanded clonotype changes.

PCR was performed a second time for about 6 to 12 cycles using a sample-barcoded 5' primer and a J-beta primer mix. Tags on each cDNA molecule came from a template-switch adaptor with 12 random nucleotides. A single record per CDR3 protein comes from TCRdb applying MiXCR to the 5' RACE reads. The sample has about 1.1 million distinct CDR3 sequences; roughly two fifths are singletons. The chain recombines TRBV20-1 with TRBJ1-1, with 7 bases lining up with TRBD1. The sequence derives from a man between 18 and 35 years old in good health. Material: blood. For the CDR3, the DNA is TGCAGTGCTGTCCGGGACAGCGGACATAACACTGAAGCTTTCTTT. It yields the protein CSAVRDSGHNTEAFF.